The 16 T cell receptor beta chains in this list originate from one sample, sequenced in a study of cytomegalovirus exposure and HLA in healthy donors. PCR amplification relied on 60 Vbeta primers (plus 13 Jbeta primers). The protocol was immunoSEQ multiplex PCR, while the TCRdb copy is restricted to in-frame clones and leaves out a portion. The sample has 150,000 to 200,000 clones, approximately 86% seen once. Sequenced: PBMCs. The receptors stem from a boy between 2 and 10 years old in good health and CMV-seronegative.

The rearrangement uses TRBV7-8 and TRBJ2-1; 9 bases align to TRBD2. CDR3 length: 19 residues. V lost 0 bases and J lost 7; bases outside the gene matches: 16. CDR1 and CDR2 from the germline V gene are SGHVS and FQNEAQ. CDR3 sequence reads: CASSLAHPLALAGGNEQFF. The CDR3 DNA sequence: TGTGCCAGCAGCTTAGCTCATCCTTTGGCACTAGCGGGTGGGAATGAGCAGTTCTTC.

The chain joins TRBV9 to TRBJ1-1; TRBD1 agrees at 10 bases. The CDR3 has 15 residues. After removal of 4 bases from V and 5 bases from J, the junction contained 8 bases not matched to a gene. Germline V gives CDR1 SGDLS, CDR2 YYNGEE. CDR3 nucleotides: TGTGCCAGCAGCCCTACGTGGACAGGGGGAACTGAAGCTTTCTTT. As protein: CASSPTWTGGTEAFF.

This CDR3 is CASSLGYRAGEETQYF. As DNA, the CDR3 is TGTGCCAGCAGCCTCGGCTACAGGGCGGGCGAGGAGACCCAGTACTTC. The chain recombines TRBV28 with TRBJ2-5; D may be TRBD1 (6 bases). V lost 6 bases and J 5 bases, leaving 22 bases between the germline ends. CDR1 and CDR2 (germline): MDHEN, SYDVKM. This CDR3 is 16 amino acids long.

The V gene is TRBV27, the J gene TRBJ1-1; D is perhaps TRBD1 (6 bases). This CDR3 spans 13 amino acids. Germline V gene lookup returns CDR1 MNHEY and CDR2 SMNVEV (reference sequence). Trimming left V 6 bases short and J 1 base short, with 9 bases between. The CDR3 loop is CASRNRANTEAFF. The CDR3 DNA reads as TGTGCCAGCAGGAACAGGGCGAACACTGAAGCTTTCTTT.

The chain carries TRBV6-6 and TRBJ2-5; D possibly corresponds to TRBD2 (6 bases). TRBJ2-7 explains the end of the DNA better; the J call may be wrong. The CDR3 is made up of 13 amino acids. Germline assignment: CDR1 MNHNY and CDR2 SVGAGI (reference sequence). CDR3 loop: CASSLGSSYEQYF. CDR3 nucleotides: TGTGCCAGCAGTCTCGGGAGCTCCTACGAGCAGTACTTC.

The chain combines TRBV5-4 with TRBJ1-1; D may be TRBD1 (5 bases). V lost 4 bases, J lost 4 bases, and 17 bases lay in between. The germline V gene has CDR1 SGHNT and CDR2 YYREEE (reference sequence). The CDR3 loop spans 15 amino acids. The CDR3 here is CASSPGRPGGTEAFF. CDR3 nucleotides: TGTGCCAGCAGCCCGGGACGGCCCGGGGGCACTGAAGCTTTCTTT.

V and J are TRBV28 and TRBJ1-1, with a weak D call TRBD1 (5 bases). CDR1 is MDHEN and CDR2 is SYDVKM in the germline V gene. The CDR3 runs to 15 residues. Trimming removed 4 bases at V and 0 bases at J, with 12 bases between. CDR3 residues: CASSSNRLMNTEAFF. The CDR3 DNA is TGTGCCAGCAGTTCCAACAGGCTTATGAACACTGAAGCTTTCTTT.

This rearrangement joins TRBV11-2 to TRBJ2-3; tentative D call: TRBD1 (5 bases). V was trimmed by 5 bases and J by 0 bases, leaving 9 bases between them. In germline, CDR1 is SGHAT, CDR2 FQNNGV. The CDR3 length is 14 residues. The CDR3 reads CASSIAGSTDTQYF. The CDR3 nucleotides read TGTGCCAGCAGCATCGCAGGGAGCACAGATACGCAGTATTTT.

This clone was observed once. CDR3 region: CASRDSQRRGGYSRYEQYF. CDR3 sequence (DNA): TGTGCCAGCAGAGACTCACAAAGAAGGGGAGGGTATTCCCGGTACGAGCAGTACTTC. The rearrangement uses TRBV28 and TRBJ2-7; 7 nucleotides align to TRBD2. V shed 6 bases and J 4 bases; nucleotides not matched to a gene: 24. This CDR3 contains 19 residues. The germline gives CDR1 MDHEN, CDR2 SYDVKM.

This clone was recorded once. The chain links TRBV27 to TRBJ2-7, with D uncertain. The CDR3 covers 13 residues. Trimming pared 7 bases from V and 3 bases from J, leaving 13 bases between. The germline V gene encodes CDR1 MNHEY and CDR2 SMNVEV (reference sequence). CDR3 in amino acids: CASTHGVYYEQYF. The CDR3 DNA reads TGTGCCAGCACTCACGGAGTGTACTACGAGCAGTACTTC.

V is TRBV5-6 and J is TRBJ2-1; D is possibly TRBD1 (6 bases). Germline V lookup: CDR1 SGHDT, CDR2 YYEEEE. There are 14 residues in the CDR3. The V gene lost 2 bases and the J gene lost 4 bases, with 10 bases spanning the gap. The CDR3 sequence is CASSLQGLYNEQFF. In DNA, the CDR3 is TGTGCCAGCAGCTTACAGGGATTATACAATGAGCAGTTCTTC.

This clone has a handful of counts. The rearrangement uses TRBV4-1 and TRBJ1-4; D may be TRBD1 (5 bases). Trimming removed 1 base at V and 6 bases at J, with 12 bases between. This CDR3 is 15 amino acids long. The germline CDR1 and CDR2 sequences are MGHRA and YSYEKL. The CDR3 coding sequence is TGCGCCAGCAGCCAAGGGGACTACGGGGATGAAAAACTGTTTTTT. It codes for CASSQGDYGDEKLFF.

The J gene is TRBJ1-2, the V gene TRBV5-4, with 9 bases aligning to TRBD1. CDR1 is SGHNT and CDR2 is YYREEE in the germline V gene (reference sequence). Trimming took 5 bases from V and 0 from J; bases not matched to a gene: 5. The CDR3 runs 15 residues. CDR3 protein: CASSQGQGANYGYTF. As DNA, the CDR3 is TGTGCCAGCAGTCAGGGACAGGGAGCTAACTATGGCTACACCTTC.

Here the CDR3 DNA reads TGTGCCAGCAGCTCCCAAGGACTTTCATCTGGAAACACCATATATTTT. It yields the protein CASSSQGLSSGNTIYF. The V gene is TRBV5-4, the J gene TRBJ1-3; no firm D call. With 3 bases removed from V and 1 base from J, the gap between germline ends came to 14 bases. CDR3 size: 16 residues. Germline V lookup: CDR1 SGHNT, CDR2 YYREEE (reference sequence).

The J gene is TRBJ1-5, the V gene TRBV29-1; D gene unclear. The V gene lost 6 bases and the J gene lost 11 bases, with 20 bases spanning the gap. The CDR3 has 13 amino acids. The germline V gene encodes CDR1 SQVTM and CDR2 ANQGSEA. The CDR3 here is CSVRERSDGAQHF. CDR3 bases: TGCAGCGTCCGCGAGAGATCAGACGGGGCCCAGCATTTT.

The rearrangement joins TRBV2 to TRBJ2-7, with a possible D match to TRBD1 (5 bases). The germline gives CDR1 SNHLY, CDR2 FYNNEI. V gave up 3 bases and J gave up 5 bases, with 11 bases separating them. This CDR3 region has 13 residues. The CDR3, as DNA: TGTGCCAGCAGTGACAGGGTCATCAACGAGCAGTACTTC. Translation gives CASSDRVINEQYF. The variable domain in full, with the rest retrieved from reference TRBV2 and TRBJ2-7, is EPEVTQTPSHQVTQMGQEVILRCVPISNHLYFYWYRQILGQKVEFLVSFYNNEISEKSEIFDDQFSVERPDGSNFTLKIRSTKLEDSAMYFCASSDRVINEQYFGPGTRLTVT.